A selection of T cell receptor beta chains follows, all from one sample in a study of blood T cell repertoires in COVID-19. Sequencing used immunoSEQ multiplex PCR; TCRdb keeps in-frame clones, though not all of them. The sample includes about 240,000 clones, 80% to 85% of them seen just once. Specimen: peripheral blood. Receptors originate from a woman in her fifties or sixties with active or convalescent COVID-19. Each CDR3 is given with its conserved first and last residue. A D gene is named only where the DNA matches it firmly. Rows give clone size only sometimes, using once, few, many, or a class for an expanded clone.

J gene | clone size | D gene | V gene | CDR3 protein | CDR3 DNA
TRBJ2-7 | NA | NA | TRBV7-9 | CASSLQGILNEQYF | TGTGCCAGCAGCCTGCAGGGTATCCTCAACGAGCAGTACTTC
TRBJ1-2 | NA | NA | TRBV19 | CASSIPRVDYGYTF | TGTGCCAGTAGTATACCCAGGGTTGACTATGGCTACACCTTC
TRBJ2-3 | NA | NA | TRBV6-5 | CASRETGTDTQYF | TGTGCCAGCAGGGAGACTGGTACCGATACGCAGTATTTT
TRBJ2-7 | NA | TRBD1 | TRBV5-1 | CASRGPGTGDTYEQYF | TGCGCCAGCAGGGGACCCGGGACAGGGGACACCTACGAGCAGTACTTC
TRBJ1-1 | NA | TRBD1 | TRBV7-3 | CASSPGTGLVTEAFF | TGTGCCAGCAGCCCGGGGACAGGGTTGGTCACTGAAGCTTTCTTT
TRBJ2-5 | once | TRBD1 | TRBV4-1 | CASSPGQGSETQYF | TGCGCCAGCAGCCCGGGACAGGGATCGGAGACCCAGTACTTC
TRBJ2-3 | NA | NA | TRBV3-1/TRBV3-2 | CASSRGSQGWGITDTQYF | TGTGCCAGCAGCAGGGGGAGTCAGGGGTGGGGAATCACAGATACGCAGTATTTT
TRBJ1-5 | NA | NA | TRBV6-2/TRBV6-3 | CASSSYRNQPQHF | TGTGCCAGCAGCTCTTACAGGAATCAGCCCCAGCATTTT
TRBJ1-5 | few | NA | TRBV6-1 | CASSDLNRPQHF | TGTGCCAGCAGTGATCTGAACAGGCCCCAGCATTTT
TRBJ2-5 | once | NA | TRBV29-1 | CSGAVWQGETQYF | TGCAGCGGCGCTGTCTGGCAGGGAGAGACCCAGTACTTC
TRBJ1-2 | NA | TRBD1 | TRBV20-1 | CSVRQGNGYTF | TGCAGTGTAAGACAGGGTAATGGCTACACCTTC
TRBJ1-5 | NA | NA | TRBV19 | CASSIAQNSNQPQHF | TGTGCCAGTAGTATTGCCCAGAATAGCAATCAGCCCCAGCATTTT
TRBJ1-1 | NA | NA | TRBV6-5 | CASSYSRSVNTEAFF | TGTGCCAGCAGTTACTCCAGGTCAGTGAACACTGAAGCTTTCTTT
TRBJ1-1 | NA | TRBD1 | TRBV19 | CASSTFDRGDTEAFF | TGTGCCAGTAGTACGTTCGACAGGGGCGACACTGAAGCTTTCTTT
TRBJ1-4 | NA | NA | TRBV6-1 | CASSEAPAGYEKLFF | TGTGCCAGCAGTGAAGCGCCGGCAGGGTATGAAAAACTGTTTTTT
TRBJ2-3 | NA | TRBD2 | TRBV4-3 | CASSLREGLATQYF | TGCGCCAGCAGCCTCAGGGAGGGATTGGCTACGCAGTATTTT
TRBJ2-7 | NA | NA | TRBV5-1 | CASSLETREVDEQYF | TGCGCCAGCAGCTTGGAAACCAGGGAAGTAGACGAGCAGTACTTC
TRBJ1-2 | NA | NA | TRBV14 | CASSQDWDLHYGYTF | TGTGCCAGCAGCCAAGATTGGGACTTACACTATGGCTACACCTTC
TRBJ2-7 | NA | TRBD1 | TRBV7-9 | CASSGQGYEQYF | TGTGCCAGCAGTGGACAGGGCTACGAGCAGTACTTC
TRBJ1-1 | NA | NA | TRBV7-8 | CASSAYRGTSGNTEAFF | TGTGCCAGCAGCGCCTATAGGGGGACAAGCGGAAACACTGAAGCTTTCTTT
TRBJ1-4 | many | NA | TRBV6-8 | CASRDSGTPATNEKLFF | TGTGCCAGCAGGGATTCCGGGACACCTGCAACTAATGAAAAACTGTTTTTT
TRBJ1-6 | NA | NA | TRBV6-6 | CASTPWSSSYNSPLHF | TGTGCCAGCACTCCCTGGAGCAGCTCCTATAATTCACCCCTCCACTTT
TRBJ1-1 | NA | NA | TRBV7-9 | CASRPTGITEAFF | TGTGCCAGCAGACCTACAGGGATCACTGAAGCTTTCTTT
TRBJ2-5 | few | NA | TRBV3-1/TRBV3-2 | CASSQVSGSGGAQYF | TGTGCCAGCAGCCAAGTTAGCGGTAGCGGTGGGGCCCAGTACTTC
TRBJ2-7 | NA | NA | TRBV19 | CASARQGTYEQYF | TGTGCCAGCGCGCGGCAGGGGACCTACGAGCAGTACTTC
TRBJ1-6 | NA | TRBD1 | TRBV19 | CASGTGGNSPLHF | TGTGCCAGTGGGACAGGGGGTAATTCACCCCTCCACTTT
TRBJ1-1 | few | NA | TRBV7-9 | CASSLGGDWAFF | TGTGCCAGCAGCTTAGGAGGGGACTGGGCTTTCTTT
TRBJ1-5 | NA | TRBD1 | TRBV27 | CASRLPGTGGNQPQHF | TGTGCCAGCAGGCTACCTGGGACAGGGGGGAATCAGCCCCAGCATTTT
TRBJ2-3 | NA | NA | TRBV5-4 | CASSFRAGDTQYF | TGTGCCAGCAGCTTTAGGGCAGGGGATACGCAGTATTTT
TRBJ2-3 | NA | TRBD2 | TRBV14 | CASSQGYRLAARRDTQYF | TGTGCCAGCAGCCAAGGGTACAGACTAGCGGCGAGAAGGGATACGCAGTATTTT
TRBJ1-1 | NA | TRBD1 | TRBV20-1 | CSASPGTGANTEAFF | TGCAGTGCTAGTCCCGGGACAGGGGCGAACACTGAAGCTTTCTTT
TRBJ2-1 | NA | NA | TRBV7-2 | CAKGGGSYNEQFF | TGTGCCAAGGGGGGGGGTTCCTACAATGAGCAGTTCTTC
TRBJ2-5 | NA | NA | TRBV9 | CASRRGLLSQETQYF | TGTGCCAGCAGGAGGGGACTTCTCTCCCAAGAGACCCAGTACTTC
TRBJ2-7 | NA | NA | TRBV6-2/TRBV6-3 | CASSYRLGEQYF | TGTGCCAGCAGTTACCGACTAGGCGAGCAGTACTTC
TRBJ1-1 | once | NA | TRBV5-1 | CASSDFSRGGTEAFF | TGCGCCAGCAGCGATTTTTCCAGGGGCGGCACTGAAGCTTTCTTT
TRBJ1-6 | NA | TRBD1 | TRBV5-5 | CASSSDRGLHSPLHF | TGTGCCAGCAGCTCGGACAGGGGGCTTCATTCACCCCTCCACTTT
TRBJ2-3 | NA | TRBD2 | TRBV2 | CASSGSGGFTDTQYF | TGTGCCAGCAGTGGTAGCGGGGGATTCACAGATACGCAGTATTTT
TRBJ2-7 | NA | NA | TRBV6-5 | CASSKLDTPYEQYF | TGTGCCAGCAGCAAATTAGACACTCCCTACGAGCAGTACTTC
TRBJ2-3 | NA | NA | TRBV18 | CASSPPSLDTQYF | TGTGCCAGCTCACCTCCCTCCTTGGATACGCAGTATTTT
TRBJ2-7 | NA | NA | TRBV30 | CAWSVSGYEQYF | TGTGCCTGGAGTGTATCAGGGTACGAGCAGTACTTC
TRBJ2-5 | NA | TRBD2 | TRBV2 | CASSEVLASGGEYF | TGTGCCAGCAGTGAAGTATTGGCTAGCGGGGGAGAGTACTTC
TRBJ1-4 | NA | NA | TRBV5-4 | CASSLAGYEKLFF | TGTGCCAGCAGCCTGGCAGGGTATGAAAAACTGTTTTTT
TRBJ1-4 | NA | TRBD1 | TRBV4-1 | CASSLSRGTGREKLFF | TGCGCCAGCAGCCTATCCCGAGGGACAGGGCGCGAAAAACTGTTTTTT
TRBJ2-3 | once | TRBD2 | TRBV7-8 | CASSPEGLAAGSTDTQYF | TGTGCCAGCAGCCCCGAGGGACTAGCCGCGGGGTCCACAGATACGCAGTATTTT
TRBJ2-1 | NA | NA | TRBV3-1/TRBV3-2 | CASSQDQRGQFF | TGTGCCAGCAGCCAAGATCAGAGAGGGCAGTTCTTC
TRBJ2-7 | NA | NA | TRBV30 | CAWSPPTEVSLQQYF | TGTGCCTGGAGCCCCCCAACCGAGGTATCCCTCCAGCAGTACTTC
TRBJ2-4 | once | TRBD1 | TRBV18 | CASSPWTGGTAKNIQYF | TGTGCCAGCTCACCCTGGACAGGGGGTACGGCCAAAAACATTCAGTACTTC